This T cell receptor beta chain is from a study of CD8+CD57+ T cells in acquired aplastic anemia. Across the whole study: Recorded DNA amounts for sorted CD4+ and CD8+ cells had an average of 3.2 ug.

General study findings and limits: Common to patients and controls were twenty-nine CD8+ CDR3 sequences. CD8+ Simpson's diversity did not differ significantly between patients and controls.

As for this clonotype: Its target is not known. A much larger clone differs by one base, so this may be a read error.

According to the study, genomic DNA was the template for TCR beta VDJ and CDR3 profiling. TCRdb independently ran MiXCR on the reads; one entry per CDR3 protein. In the table there are a few hundred thousand distinct CDR3 sequences, about half of which are singletons. CDR1 MNHEY and CDR2 SVGAGI come from the germline V gene. The CDR3 is 16 amino acids. CD8+CD57+ cell expansion, shown by flow cytometry, had occurred in the patients selected for sequencing. No therapy was given to patients before blood sampling. This sequence originates from a human donor with aplastic anemia. Sequenced input: sorted CD4+, CD8+, or CD8+CD57+ T cells (not recorded which) from PBMCs. The chain is built from TRBV6-5 and TRBJ2-7, with TRBD2 identical over 14 bases. For the CDR3, the DNA is TGTACCAGCAGTTACAGGGGACTAGCGGGAGCCTACGAGCAGTACTTC. It is translated as CTSSYRGLAGAYEQYF.